A single sample gave rise to the 27 T cell receptor beta chains below, sequenced in a study of CD8+CD57+ T cells in acquired aplastic anemia. Genomic DNA, the template, was used for profiling of the TCR beta VDJ and CDR3. TCRdb independently ran MiXCR on the reads; one entry per CDR3 protein. This sample yields 150,000 to 200,000 distinct CDR3 sequences, of which 50% to 75% are seen a single time; 45% belongs to the top ten. Sequencing input: sorted CD4+, CD8+, or CD8+CD57+ T cells (not recorded which) from PBMCs. The receptors were sampled from a human donor in good health.

V and J are TRBV20-1 and TRBJ2-3; 7 bases are a match to TRBD2. Germline CDR1 and CDR2: DFQATT and SNEGSKA (reference sequence). Trimming cost V 6 bases and J 0 bases; bases outside gene matches: 12. This CDR3 spans 16 amino acids. Here the CDR3 DNA reads TGCAGTGCCTCCCCGGGGTTAGCGGGCAGCACAGATACGCAGTATTTT. Translated, it gives CSASPGLAGSTDTQYF.

Notes on this clonotype: Sequence at one end of the junction differs from germline and may be a read error. The J gene is TRBJ1-3, the V gene TRBV20-1; D not certain. The CDR3 has 14 residues. Germline CDR1 reads DFQATT; CDR2 reads SNEGSKA (reference sequence). Here the CDR3 reads CSARSVYSGNTIYF. CDR3 bases: TGCAGTGCTAGATCCGTGTACTCTGGAAACACTATATATTTT.

The rearrangement uses TRBV20-1 and TRBJ2-3; D is unresolved. Germline V CDR1 and CDR2: DFQATT, SNEGSKA (reference sequence). This CDR3 is 10 amino acids long. Trimming removed 6 bases from V and 5 bases from J, with 6 bases in between. The CDR3 DNA is TGCAGTGCCGCCCTAGATACGCAGTATTTT. Translation gives CSAALDTQYF.

The CDR3 nucleotides read TGTGCCAGCAGACAGGCCCGGAAGCCCCAGCATTTT. Protein: CASRQARKPQHF. The V call is TRBV5-7, the J call TRBJ1-5; the D gene is possibly TRBD1 (5 bases). TRBV5-7 is an ORF; its function is uncertain. V was shortened by 5 bases and J by 8 bases, with 11 bases between the two germline ends. The CDR3 contains 12 residues.

This sequence joins TRBV7-2 and TRBJ2-1; 11 nucleotides match TRBD2. The CDR3 totals 16 residues. The ends lost 6 bases at V and 0 bases at J; junction bases unmatched: 4. Germline V gene data show CDR1 as SGHTA and CDR2 as FQGNSA. This chain's CDR3 is CASSPSGRLSYNEQFF. CDR3 DNA sequence: TGTGCCAGCAGTCCTAGCGGGAGGCTCTCCTACAATGAGCAGTTCTTC.

The chain recombines TRBV5-5 with TRBJ1-3, with a possible D match to TRBD1 (6 bases). With 4 bases removed from V and 2 bases from J, the gap between germline ends came to 13 bases. Germline assignment: CDR1 SGHKS and CDR2 YYEKEE (reference sequence). There are 15 residues in the CDR3. The CDR3 reads CASSKDSVAGNTIYF. The CDR3, as DNA: TGTGCCAGCAGCAAGGACAGTGTAGCTGGAAACACCATATATTTT.

This clonotype was picked up many times. The chain joins TRBV5-5 to TRBJ1-1, with unresolved D. The CDR3 totals 14 residues. Trimming cost V 0 bases and J 1 base, with 7 bases left between them. CDR1 and CDR2 (germline): SGHKS, YYEKEE (reference sequence). Written as DNA, the CDR3 is TGTGCCAGCAGCTTGGGTAGAGCGAACACTGAAGCTTTCTTT. This encodes CASSLGRANTEAFF.

This clonotype was seen repeatedly, ten times or more. The junction departs from the called germline gene at one end, perhaps through a read error. V gene TRBV6-1 combines with J gene TRBJ1-5; the D gene is possibly TRBD1 (5 bases). Germline lookup yields CDR1 MNHNS and CDR2 SASEGT. CDR3 length equals 16 residues. CDR3 nucleotides: TGTGCCAGCAGAGAAGGGACCTCTTATAGCAATCAGCCCCAGCATTTT. Translation gives CASREGTSYSNQPQHF.

The chain joins TRBV6-1 to TRBJ2-2; D tentatively reads TRBD1 or TRBD2 (5 bases each). V was shortened by 3 bases and J by 3 bases, with 5 bases between the two germline ends. Germline-derived CDR1 and CDR2 are MNHNS and SASEGT. This CDR3 spans 13 amino acids. In nucleotides, the CDR3 is TGTGCCAGCAGTGAGGGGGACACCGGGGAGCTGTTTTTT. The encoded protein is CASSEGDTGELFF.

This clonotype appeared a single time. The V call is TRBV7-8, the J call TRBJ1-6, with a tentative D call TRBD1 (6 bases). CDR3 length: 14 residues. Germline loops: CDR1 SGHVS, CDR2 FQNEAQ. V lost 9 bases and J 10 bases, leaving 19 bases between the germline ends. CDR3 sequence: CASSTQGRLSPLHF. CDR3 sequence (DNA): TGTGCCAGTAGTACCCAGGGGAGATTATCACCCCTCCACTTT.

This chain joins TRBV20-1 and TRBJ2-1; 11 bases align to TRBD2. The CDR3 extends over 15 amino acids. V was clipped by 4 bases and J by 4 bases; unmatched bases: 6. Germline V lookup: CDR1 DFQATT, CDR2 SNEGSKA (reference sequence). CDR3 sequence reads: CSAIPGTSGYNEQFF. The CDR3 DNA sequence: TGCAGTGCTATACCCGGGACTAGCGGATACAATGAGCAGTTCTTC.

This clonotype occurred a few times. CDR3 in DNA: TGTGCCATCAGTGGGAGGACAGGGACCTACGAGCAGTACTTC. This gives the protein CAISGRTGTYEQYF. This chain joins TRBV10-3 and TRBJ2-7; 8 bases agree with TRBD1. The CDR3 totals 14 residues. Trimming took 4 bases from V and 2 from J; bases not matched to a gene: 4. Germline V gene sequence: CDR1 ENHRY, CDR2 SYGVKD.

The rearrangement joins TRBV27 to TRBJ2-1; D is perhaps TRBD2 (7 bases). This CDR3 is 13 amino acids long. V lost 6 bases, J lost 9 bases, and 15 bases lay in between. Germline-derived CDR1 and CDR2 are MNHEY and SMNVEV (reference sequence). CDR3 bases: TGTGCCAGCAGGCCTGGGGGGGCGAGTGAGCAGTTCTTC. It yields the protein CASRPGGASEQFF.

The CDR3 nucleotides read TGTGCCATCAGCAACACTAGCCTTGAGACCCAGTACTTC. It is translated as CAISNTSLETQYF. The rearrangement links TRBV10-3 to TRBJ2-5; possible D gene TRBD2, 6 bases. CDR3 length: 13 amino acids. The V gene's germline CDR1 is ENHRY and CDR2 SYGVKD. V was clipped by 6 bases and J by 5 bases, with 13 bases between them.

This chain uses TRBV6-1 with TRBJ1-2, with 7 bases fitting TRBD1. Unmatched junction bases numbered 6, after V lost 3 bases and J lost 5 bases. The CDR3 has 14 amino acids. In germline, CDR1 is MNHNS, CDR2 SASEGT. CDR3 DNA: TGTGCCAGCAGTGACGGGACAGAATCTTATGGCTACACCTTC. Amino acids: CASSDGTESYGYTF.

The chain uses TRBV7-9 and TRBJ1-6, with a possible D match to TRBD1 (5 bases). This CDR3 is built from 14 residues. V lost 1 base and J 14 bases, leaving 15 bases between the germline ends. Per germline, CDR1 SEHNR and CDR2 FQNEAQ (reference sequence). CDR3 in amino acids: CASSLGQGPSALHF. The CDR3 nucleotides are TGTGCCAGCAGCTTAGGTCAGGGACCTTCGGCCCTCCACTTT.

Regarding this clonotype: This could be a read error, since a much larger clone is one nucleotide away. The V and J genes are TRBV13 and TRBJ1-4, with 9 nucleotides matching TRBD1. This CDR3 region has 16 residues. Per germline, CDR1 PRHDT and CDR2 FYEKMQ (reference sequence). The V gene end was trimmed by 5 bases and the J gene end by 5 bases; junction bases not matched to a gene: 9. CDR3 sequence: CASSRFAGQGNEKLFF. Written as DNA, the CDR3 is TGTGCCAGCAGCCGATTTGCTGGACAGGGGAATGAAAAACTGTTTTTT.

There are many counts of this clonotype. The chain uses TRBV6-2 or TRBV6-3 and TRBJ1-3; no reliable D call. This CDR3 has 13 residues. V gave up 0 bases and J gave up 6 bases, with 6 bases separating them. CDR1 MNHEY and CDR2 SVGEGT come from the germline V gene. CDR3 loop: CASSYSSTNTIYF. DNA for the CDR3: TGTGCCAGCAGTTACTCGTCGACAAACACCATATATTTT.

V gene TRBV29-1 combines with J gene TRBJ1-1; 9 bases are shared with TRBD1. V dropped 6 bases and J dropped 6; count of bases not matched to a gene: 8. Germline loops: CDR1 SQVTM, CDR2 ANQGSEA. The CDR3 sequence is 13 residues long. CDR3 amino acids: CSVDRGGDAEAFF. In nucleotides, the CDR3 is TGCAGCGTGGACAGGGGAGGGGACGCTGAAGCTTTCTTT.

The chain links TRBV4-1 to TRBJ1-1, with 7 bases aligning to TRBD1. Germline-derived CDR1 and CDR2 are MGHRA and YSYEKL. The CDR3 totals 13 residues. Trimming cost V 3 bases and J 4 bases; bases outside gene matches: 2. The CDR3 bases are TGCGCCAGCAGCCAGAACAGGGGCACTGAAGCTTTCTTT. Amino acids: CASSQNRGTEAFF.

This CDR3 reads CASRLGGGTNYGYTF. In DNA, the CDR3 is TGTGCCAGCAGACTAGGGGGAGGAACTAACTATGGCTACACCTTC. This chain uses TRBV7-9 with TRBJ1-2; TRBD1 is a possible D gene (6 bases). Trimming stripped 6 bases from V and 0 bases from J, with 14 bases between. This CDR3 spans 15 amino acids. The germline gives CDR1 SEHNR, CDR2 FQNEAQ (reference sequence).

CDR3 in amino acids: CSAINTFKYGYTF. The CDR3 DNA sequence: TGCAGTGCTATTAACACCTTTAAGTATGGCTACACCTTC. The rearrangement uses TRBV20-1 and TRBJ1-2; D is unresolved. Germline-derived CDR1 and CDR2 are DFQATT and SNEGSKA (reference sequence). This CDR3 has 13 residues. Trimming shortened V by 4 bases and J by 5 bases, and 14 bases separated the two germline ends.

The chain recombines TRBV28 with TRBJ1-1; TRBD1 is a possible D gene (6 bases). V was shortened by 6 bases and J by 5 bases, with 22 bases between the two germline ends. Per the germline V gene, CDR1 is MDHEN and CDR2 is SYDVKM. This CDR3 region has 16 residues. In DNA form, the CDR3 reads TGTGCCAGCAGCCCGTTCGGGGGCGGGGAGTCGACTGAAGCTTTCTTT. Protein product: CASSPFGGGESTEAFF.

V gene TRBV19 combines with J gene TRBJ1-1, with D maybe TRBD1 (6 bases). The CDR3 extends over 13 amino acids. V dropped 7 bases and J dropped 0 bases, with 9 bases sitting between them. The germline gives CDR1 LNHDA, CDR2 SQIVND (reference sequence). CDR3 nucleotides: TGTGCCAGTACAGGACAGTTGAACACTGAAGCTTTCTTT. This translates into CASTGQLNTEAFF.

This sequence joins TRBV5-1 and TRBJ2-1, with D hard to call. V was shortened by 0 bases and J by 3 bases, with 13 bases between the two germline ends. The CDR3 sequence is 16 residues long. CDR1 SGHRS and CDR2 YFSETQ come from the germline V gene. CDR3 residues: CASSLDRAGGYNEQFF. For the CDR3, the DNA is TGCGCCAGCAGCTTGGATAGGGCAGGTGGCTACAATGAGCAGTTCTTC.

To note about this clonotype: A read error may be the cause here, since a much bigger clone is one base away. V usage is TRBV7-9 and J usage is TRBJ2-7; D is perhaps TRBD1 (5 bases). The germline gives CDR1 SEHNR, CDR2 FQNEAQ (reference sequence). This CDR3 region has 13 residues. For the CDR3, the DNA is TGTGCCAGCAGCCACAGGAGCTCCTACGGGCAGTACTTC. It translates to CASSHRSSYGQYF. Looking up the rest from reference TRBV7-9 and TRBJ2-7 gives the full variable domain: DTGVSQNPRHKITKRGQNVTFRCDPISEHNRLYWYRQTLGQGPEFLTYFQNEAQLEKSRLLSDRFSAERPKGSFSTLEIQRTEQGDSAMYLCASSHRSSYGQYFGPGTRLTVT.

Ten or more counts support this clonotype. In nucleotides, the CDR3 is TGTGCCAGCAGCTGGGACAAATACACCGGGGAGCTGTTTTTT. This gives the protein CASSWDKYTGELFF. The chain couples TRBV11-3 to TRBJ2-2, with TRBD1 as a possible D gene (6 bases). Deletions cut 4 bases from V and 3 bases from J, with 9 bases between. The CDR3 is made up of 14 amino acids. Germline loops: CDR1 SGHNT, CDR2 YENEEA.